This T cell receptor beta chain was retrieved from a study of monozygotic twins with inflammatory bowel disease. TCRdb processed the 5' RACE reads again and assigns one entry to each CDR3 protein, with no DNA. With about 160,000 distinct CDR3 sequences in the sample, the ten largest clones hold 2% to 3%. The CDR3 is 14 amino acids. The chain couples TRBV12-3 or TRBV12-4 to TRBJ2-5; with no DNA, the TCRdb D assignment of TRBD1 cannot be verified. Sequences were obtained from blood. This TCR was recovered from a human donor with ulcerative colitis or Crohn's disease, or a healthy co-twin of an affected twin (not recorded which). This chain's CDR3 is CASSLAGGLGTQYF.